This TCR beta chain was identified in a study of T cell repertoires in cytomegalovirus infection. MiXCR was run by TCRdb on the reads, yielding one entry per CDR3 protein. Counted here are 100,000 to 150,000 distinct CDR3 sequences, approximately 8.8% occurring once; the ten biggest clones make up roughly a tenth. Looked up from germline, CDR1 is SQVTM and CDR2 is ANQGSEA. V dropped 8 bases and J dropped 4 bases, with 17 bases sitting between them. The CDR3 runs to 13 residues. Input material: PBMCs. This TCR was recovered from a human donor in good health (CMV status not recorded). Some clones in this sample may be carry-over from other donors' samples. The genes are TRBV29-1 and TRBJ1-2, with TRBD1 as a possible D gene (5 bases). CDR3 sequence (DNA): TGCAGCACCCGACACGGGACGGCCTATGGCTACACCTTC. This encodes CSTRHGTAYGYTF.